The rows below give T cell receptor beta chains drawn from one sample of a study of cytomegalovirus exposure and HLA in healthy donors. The data were produced by immunoSEQ multiplex PCR, yet TCRdb's version contains in-frame clones alone and is incomplete. The sample contains under 110,000 clones, roughly 80% of which appear only once. The sample taken for sequencing was PBMCs. All receptors come from a man aged 35-49 years in good health and CMV-seronegative. Each CDR3 is given with its conserved first and last residue. Each record gives: clone size, D gene, V gene, J gene, CDR3 protein, CDR3 DNA. A D gene is named only where the DNA matches it firmly. Some rows have no size entry. The others give once, few or many, or a class for an expanded clone.

>-|-|TRBV5-1|TRBJ1-1
CASREQGGRAEAFF
TGCGCCAGCAGGGAACAGGGTGGTCGCGCTGAAGCTTTCTTT
>-|TRBD2|TRBV7-2|TRBJ2-1
CASSFGGAYNEQFF
TGTGCCAGCAGCTTCGGGGGGGCATACAATGAGCAGTTCTTC
>-|TRBD2|TRBV7-6|TRBJ2-1
CASSSRASGVNEQFF
TGTGCCAGCAGCTCTCGGGCTAGCGGGGTGAATGAGCAGTTCTTC
>-|TRBD1|TRBV9|TRBJ2-7
CASSDGQGGYEQYF
TGTGCCAGCAGCGACGGACAGGGAGGCTACGAGCAGTACTTC
>-|TRBD1|TRBV5-1|TRBJ1-4
CASSRDRGLDEKLFF
TGCGCCAGCAGCCGAGACAGGGGTCTCGATGAAAAACTGTTTTTT
>-|TRBD1|TRBV6-1|TRBJ1-1
CASSARQGAANTEAFF
TGTGCCAGCAGTGCCCGACAGGGGGCCGCGAACACTGAAGCTTTCTTT
>-|TRBD1|TRBV2|TRBJ1-2
CASTRQGDIWTF
TGTGCCAGCACCCGACAGGGTGATATTTGGACCTTC
>-|TRBD2|TRBV6-1|TRBJ2-5
CASSVLGGGFQETQYF
TGTGCCAGCAGTGTCTTGGGCGGGGGATTTCAAGAGACCCAGTACTTC
>-|-|TRBV12-5|TRBJ2-3
CASGDYRRTQYF
TGTGCTAGTGGAGATTACCGGAGGACGCAGTATTTT
>-|TRBD1|TRBV11-2|TRBJ2-7
CASKGQLVMNEQYF
TGTGCCAGCAAGGGACAGTTGGTGATGAACGAGCAGTACTTC
>-|TRBD2|TRBV5-1|TRBJ2-7
CASSPTFGLAGGRNEQYF
TGCGCCAGCAGCCCGACATTTGGACTAGCGGGGGGGCGGAACGAGCAGTACTTC
>-|TRBD2|TRBV10-1|TRBJ2-3
CASREGLADTDTQYF
TGCGCCAGCAGAGAAGGACTAGCGGACACAGATACGCAGTATTTT
>-|-|TRBV10-3|TRBJ2-5
CAISEIEETQYF
TGTGCCATCAGTGAGATAGAAGAGACCCAGTACTTC
>-|TRBD1|TRBV6-5|TRBJ2-5
CASRARDRGKETQYF
TGTGCCAGCAGAGCCCGGGACAGGGGAAAAGAGACCCAGTACTTC
>-|-|TRBV15|TRBJ2-7
CATSRDYWEQYF
TGTGCCACCAGCAGAGATTACTGGGAGCAGTACTTC
>-|TRBD1|TRBV5-1|TRBJ1-1
CASSEGVRQGEAFF
TGCGCCAGCAGCGAGGGGGTTAGACAGGGTGAAGCTTTCTTT
>-|-|TRBV5-1|TRBJ1-2
CASSLSQGSRYGYTF
TGCGCCAGCAGCTTGAGTCAGGGAAGTCGTTATGGCTACACCTTC
>-|TRBD2|TRBV7-8|TRBJ2-7
CASSLGLAGVYEQYF
TGTGCCAGCAGCTTAGGACTAGCGGGGGTTTACGAGCAGTACTTC
>-|TRBD1|TRBV6-1|TRBJ1-2
CASTETGAFFGGYGYTF
TGTGCCAGCACTGAGACAGGGGCTTTTTTCGGGGGGTATGGCTACACCTTC
>-|-|TRBV4-1|TRBJ1-3
CASSQDHGRVPGNTIYF
TGCGCCAGCAGCCAAGATCACGGCAGGGTACCTGGAAACACCATATATTTT
>few|-|TRBV6-4|TRBJ2-1
CASSAGATSYNEQFF
TGTGCCAGCAGTGCAGGGGCCACCTCCTACAATGAGCAGTTCTTC
>-|TRBD2|TRBV19|TRBJ2-7
CASSTAGGREQYF
TGTGCCAGTAGTACAGCGGGGGGGCGCGAGCAGTACTTC
>-|-|TRBV18|TRBJ2-5
CASSPQRSQETQYF
TGTGCCAGCTCACCACAGCGGTCCCAAGAGACCCAGTACTTC
>-|TRBD2|TRBV9|TRBJ2-1
CASSVGSGGADEQFF
TGTGCCAGCAGCGTAGGGAGCGGGGGGGCGGATGAGCAGTTCTTC
>-|TRBD1|TRBV6-5|TRBJ2-7
CASSSTRQGNYEQYF
TGTGCCAGCAGTTCTACTAGACAGGGGAACTACGAGCAGTACTTC
>-|-|TRBV7-7|TRBJ2-2
CASSYARGSGELFF
TGTGCCAGCAGCTATGCCCGAGGATCCGGGGAGCTGTTTTTT
>-|-|TRBV6-1|TRBJ2-7
CASSETQLTYEQYF
TGTGCCAGCAGTGAAACACAGCTCACGTACGAGCAGTACTTC